This T cell receptor beta chain was profiled in a study of CD8 T cells in Susac syndrome. The CDR3 loop spans 15 amino acids. CD8+ and CD4+ T cells circulating in blood were sequenced for TCR beta. It was with random hexamers that roughly 0.5 to 1 ug RNA was reverse transcribed. The amplification used immunoSEQ multiplex PCR on TCR beta CDR3; it spanned 54 Vbeta and 13 Jbeta. TCRdb ran MiXCR on the immunoSEQ multiplex PCR reads and lists one entry per CDR3 protein. The repertoire has about 300,000 distinct CDR3 sequences, around 85% of them found once; the top ten carry 0.21%. This chain connects TRBV12-1 to TRBJ2-4; the table's D gene call, TRBD1, was not cross checked with the DNA. TRBV12-1 is listed as a pseudogene. This clonotype was sampled from a human donor with multiple sclerosis. Source material: CD8+ T cells from PBMCs. CDR3 sequence: CASTNPGHIKNIQYF. CDR3 sequence (DNA): TGTGCCAGCACCAATCCGGGACATATTAAAAACATTCAGTACTTC.